These 32 T cell receptor beta chains came from one sample sequenced in a study of neurological immune-mediated disorders. TCRdb used MiXCR to reprocess the 5' RACE reads, holding one entry per CDR3 protein. The repertoire has tens of thousands of distinct CDR3 sequences, around 2.6% of them found once; the top ten carry roughly 1.2%. Sequences were obtained from PBMCs. These receptor sequences come from a woman aged 30 to 39 with multiple sclerosis.

Of note for this clonotype: The junction does not match germline at one end; this may be a read error. This rearrangement joins TRBV6-2 or TRBV6-3 to TRBJ1-1, with D maybe TRBD1 (6 bases). This CDR3 has 13 residues. Germline V gene lookup returns CDR1 MNHEY and CDR2 SVGEGT. The CDR3 sequence: CASRDTLNTAAFF. The CDR3 DNA sequence: TGTGCCAGCCGGGACACCCTGAACACTGCAGCTTTCTTT.

This clonotype was recorded at least ten times. The V call is TRBV18, the J call TRBJ1-5; D gene ambiguous. This CDR3 contains 16 residues. The V end was cut by 6 bases, the J end by 0 bases, with 15 bases between. CDR1 and CDR2 from the germline V gene are KGHSH and LQKENI. This CDR3 is CASSSAAGNSNQPQHF. In DNA, the CDR3 is TGTGCCAGCTCCTCGGCAGCGGGGAATAGCAATCAGCCCCAGCATTTT.

This clonotype occurred many times. The V call is TRBV15, the J call TRBJ1-5; no definite D call. Deletions cut 0 bases from V and 1 base from J, with 7 bases between. The CDR3 length is 15 residues. Germline-derived CDR1 and CDR2 are LNHNV and YYDKDF (reference sequence). CDR3 sequence reads: CATSRDRTSNQPQHF. In DNA form, the CDR3 reads TGTGCCACCAGCAGAGACAGAACCAGCAATCAGCCCCAGCATTTT.

This rearrangement joins TRBV12-3 or TRBV12-4 to TRBJ1-2; D remains ambiguous. The CDR3 sequence is 13 residues long. The V gene lost 6 bases and the J gene lost 4 bases, with 12 bases spanning the gap. CDR3 amino acids: CASSLPRAYGYTF. The DNA for the CDR3 is TGTGCCAGCAGCTTACCTCGGGCCTATGGCTACACCTTC.

On this clonotype itself: One base away lies a much larger clone, so this may be a sequencing read error. The chain has TRBV5-1 and TRBJ1-1; TRBD1 agrees at 9 bases. V lost 4 bases and J lost 4; bases outside the gene matches: 8. The CDR3 spans 15 residues. The germline CDR1 and CDR2 sequences are SGHRS and YFSETQ. As DNA, the CDR3 is TGCGCCAGCAGCCACTTAGCGACAGGGGGCACTGAAGCTTTCTTT. Amino acids: CASSHLATGGTEAFF.

At least ten counts were recorded for this clonotype. CDR3 amino acids: CASSFWRGTDTQYF. The CDR3 coding sequence is TGTGCCAGCAGTTTCTGGCGGGGCACAGATACGCAGTATTTT. The chain uses TRBV12-3 or TRBV12-4 and TRBJ2-3; the D gene is possibly TRBD2 (5 bases). Trimming cost V 3 bases and J 1 base, with 8 bases left between them. The CDR3 runs 14 residues.

This clonotype was counted ten times or more. The J gene is TRBJ1-1, the V gene TRBV5-1, with unresolved D. CDR3 length equals 15 residues. Trimming stripped 4 bases from V and 1 base from J, with 14 bases between. Germline CDR1 reads SGHRS; CDR2 reads YFSETQ. The CDR3: CASSPNVGRNTEAFF. The DNA of the CDR3 is TGCGCCAGCAGCCCGAACGTCGGACGGAACACTGAAGCTTTCTTT.

At least ten counts were recorded for this clonotype. This chain links TRBV7-2 with TRBJ1-6, with D unresolved. The CDR3 has 14 residues. Germline V gene sequence: CDR1 SGHTA, CDR2 FQGNSA. V was pared by 5 bases and J by 10 bases, with 15 bases between. The CDR3 region has the DNA TGTGCCAGCAGCCCAGAGTGGCGCGGGTCACCCCTCCACTTT. It encodes CASSPEWRGSPLHF.

This clonotype has at least ten counts. The chain employs TRBV29-1 and TRBJ2-1; D may match TRBD1 or TRBD2 (5 bases each). CDR1 and CDR2 (germline): SQVTM, ANQGSEA. The CDR3 is 16 amino acids. V lost 3 bases, J lost 0 bases, and 15 bases lay in between. For the CDR3, the DNA is TGCAGCGTTGACGGGGCTAGCCGAAGCTCCTACAATGAGCAGTTCTTC. Translation: CSVDGASRSSYNEQFF.

This clonotype was seen ten or more times. The DNA of the CDR3 is TGTGCCACCAGTGGGGGGACAGAGACCCAGTACTTC. Translation gives CATSGGTETQYF. The genes are TRBV24-1 and TRBJ2-5; D may correspond to TRBD1 or TRBD2 (5 bases each). This CDR3 region has 12 residues. CDR1 and CDR2 from the germline V gene are KGHDR and SFDVKD. V lost 5 bases and J 4 bases, leaving 7 bases between the germline ends.

This clonotype showed up many times. This chain links TRBV24-1 with TRBJ1-2; D not resolved. V was clipped by 5 bases and J by 0 bases, with 6 bases between them. CDR3 length equals 13 residues. Germline CDR1 KGHDR, CDR2 SFDVKD. CDR3 nucleotide sequence: TGTGCCACCAGTGTTGGCTCTAACTATGGCTACACCTTC. Its translation is CATSVGSNYGYTF.

This clonotype was picked up many times. The rearrangement links TRBV12-3 or TRBV12-4 to TRBJ2-1, with a possible D match to TRBD1 (6 bases). The germline V and J ends were trimmed by 6 bases and 4 bases, with 16 bases remaining between them. CDR3 length: 15 amino acids. This chain's CDR3 is CASRHLGTLYNEQFF. The CDR3 coding sequence is TGTGCCAGCAGACACCTCGGGACATTATACAATGAGCAGTTCTTC.

This clonotype was picked up many times. The chain is built from TRBV5-1 and TRBJ2-2, with 8 bases matching TRBD2. V trimming: 1 base; J trimming: 4 bases; junction bases outside the gene matches: 6. This CDR3 has 16 amino acids. CDR1 is SGHRS and CDR2 is YFSETQ in the germline V gene. The CDR3 region has the DNA TGCGCCAGCAGCTTGATGTTAGCGGGACGCACCGGGGAGCTGTTTTTT. Its protein is CASSLMLAGRTGELFF.

This clonotype was observed at least ten times. V is TRBV7-2 and J is TRBJ1-5; 7 nucleotides line up with TRBD1. J gave up 4 bases and V 5 bases, and 11 bases lay outside the gene matches. The CDR3 contains 16 residues. Germline V lookup: CDR1 SGHTA, CDR2 FQGNSA. The DNA of the CDR3 is TGTGCCAGCAGCGTAACCGGGACAGAAAAGAATCAGCCCCAGCATTTT. This translates into CASSVTGTEKNQPQHF.

This clonotype appeared many times. The chain links TRBV10-1 to TRBJ2-1, with D perhaps matching TRBD2 (6 bases). The CDR3 is 16 residues long. Germline values: CDR1 WNHNN, CDR2 SYGVQD (reference sequence). Trimming removed 4 bases from V and 3 bases from J, with 16 bases in between. DNA of the CDR3: TGCGCCAGCAGTGTTCGCCCTAGCGACTACTACAATGAGCAGTTCTTC. Translated, it gives CASSVRPSDYYNEQFF.

At least ten counts were recorded for this clonotype. The chain links TRBV5-1 to TRBJ1-2; tentative D call: TRBD1 (6 bases). CDR3 size: 17 residues. CDR1 is SGHRS and CDR2 is YFSETQ in the germline V gene. Deletions cut 0 bases from V and 0 bases from J, with 15 bases between. The CDR3 spells CASSLEPRQAANYGYTF. In DNA form, the CDR3 reads TGCGCCAGCAGCTTGGAACCTCGACAGGCAGCTAACTATGGCTACACCTTC.

This clonotype has a count of ten or more. The chain has TRBV11-2 and TRBJ2-1; a possible D gene is TRBD2 (6 bases). The V end lost 1 base, the J end lost 7 bases, and 17 bases lay between the germline ends. Germline V CDR1 and CDR2: SGHAT, FQNNGV. CDR3 length: 16 residues. The CDR3 here is CASSLADWRGVNEQFF. The CDR3 DNA is TGTGCCAGCAGCTTAGCTGACTGGAGGGGAGTGAATGAGCAGTTCTTC.

This clonotype was seen ten or more times. The V call is TRBV3-1, the J call TRBJ2-7; no clear D. This CDR3 spans 14 amino acids. Trimming took off 1 base at V and 1 base at J, with 8 bases between the two ends. Germline V CDR1 and CDR2: LGHDT, YNNKEL (reference sequence). CDR3 sequence: CASSQVSVSYEQYF. CDR3 sequence (DNA): TGTGCCAGCAGCCAAGTTTCAGTGTCCTACGAGCAGTACTTC.

This clonotype was counted ten times or more. This chain connects TRBV6-5 to TRBJ2-7; D remains ambiguous. The CDR3 is made up of 15 amino acids. With 2 bases removed from V and 1 base from J, the gap between germline ends came to 12 bases. Germline V gene data show CDR1 as MNHEY and CDR2 as SVGAGI. The CDR3: CASSYSFSGSYEQYF. CDR3 nucleotide sequence: TGTGCCAGCAGTTACAGTTTTAGTGGTTCCTACGAGCAGTACTTC.

This clonotype was detected many times. The rearrangement joins TRBV7-9 to TRBJ1-4; unclear D gene. The V end lost 1 base, the J end lost 7 bases, and 4 bases lay between the germline ends. The germline V gene has CDR1 SEHNR and CDR2 FQNEAQ (reference sequence). This CDR3 contains 12 residues. This chain's CDR3 is CASSLGFEKLFF. CDR3 nucleotide sequence: TGTGCCAGCAGCTTAGGGTTTGAAAAACTGTTTTTT.

The chain carries TRBV7-6 and TRBJ2-5; no clear D. Trimming took 1 base from V and 5 from J, leaving 14 bases between them. The CDR3 loop spans 15 amino acids. CDR1 is SGHVS, CDR2 FNYEAQ, per germline. CDR3 coding DNA: TGTGCCAGCAGCTTAGTGAACATAGAAATGGAGACCCAGTACTTC. Translated, it gives CASSLVNIEMETQYF. Full variable domain (outside the CDR3, taken from reference TRBV7-6 and TRBJ2-5): GAGVSQSPRYKVTKRGQDVALRCDPISGHVSLYWYRQALGQGPEFLTYFNYEAQQDKSGLPNDRFSAERPEGSISTLTIQRTEQRDSAMYRCASSLVNIEMETQYFGPGTRLLVL.

This clonotype has a handful of counts. The V gene is TRBV7-9, the J gene TRBJ2-5; D perhaps matches TRBD2 (5 bases). CDR3 length: 13 amino acids. Germline V lookup: CDR1 SEHNR, CDR2 FQNEAQ (reference sequence). V gave up 5 bases and J gave up 4 bases, with 11 bases separating them. In DNA form, the CDR3 reads TGTGCCAGCAGCGCCTCTAGCATAGAGACCCAGTACTTC. Translating it yields CASSASSIETQYF.

The gene calls are TRBV6-4 and TRBJ2-1, with 10 bases lining up with TRBD2. Germline values: CDR1 MRHNA, CDR2 SNTAGT. Trimming took 4 bases from V and 7 from J; bases not matched to a gene: 10. The CDR3 runs 16 residues. DNA of the CDR3: TGTGCCAGCAGTGCCTCGCTAGCGGGAGCTAGGAATGAGCAGTTCTTC. Residues: CASSASLAGARNEQFF.

The sample holds many counts of this clonotype. Its ends do not fully match the called genes, so a read error is possible. The genes are TRBV7-7 and TRBJ2-5; 7 nucleotides match TRBD2. The CDR3 extends over 16 amino acids. Germline V gene data show CDR1 as SSHAT and CDR2 as FNYEAQ (reference sequence). In DNA form, the CDR3 reads TGTGCTAGCAGCTTAGTGGCGGGAGCAAGACAAGAGACCCAGTACTTC. Protein product: CASSLVAGARQETQYF.

The sample holds many counts of this clonotype. The J gene is TRBJ1-1, the V gene TRBV20-1; D call uncertain. V was cut by 3 bases and J by 0 bases, with 11 bases left in between. CDR3 size: 14 residues. Germline CDR1 DFQATT, CDR2 SNEGSKA (reference sequence). CDR3 nucleotides: TGCAGTGCTAGGTGGGGAAGGATGAACACTGAAGCTTTCTTT. It encodes CSARWGRMNTEAFF.

This clonotype was counted ten times or more. V is TRBV7-2 and J is TRBJ2-2, with 10 bases aligning to TRBD1. V shed 4 bases, J shed 10 bases, and the junction held 6 bases outside the gene matches. The CDR3 sequence is 14 residues long. Germline CDR1 SGHTA, CDR2 FQGNSA. CDR3 in amino acids: CASSYWTGGQELFF. The CDR3 DNA sequence: TGTGCCAGCAGCTATTGGACAGGGGGTCAGGAGCTGTTTTTT.

The rearrangement links TRBV27 to TRBJ2-4, with TRBD2 matching 13 bases. V lost 3 bases and J lost 4; bases outside the gene matches: 3. The CDR3 covers 16 residues. Looked up from germline, CDR1 is MNHEY and CDR2 is SMNVEV (reference sequence). The CDR3 nucleotides read TGTGCCAGCAGTTTTAGGGGACTAGCGGGAAAAAACATTCAGTACTTC. Translated: CASSFRGLAGKNIQYF.

This clonotype was picked up many times. V and J are TRBV20-1 and TRBJ2-2; D remains unclear. The ends were cut back, 3 bases at V and 5 bases at J, with 10 bases in the middle. This CDR3 has 13 residues. The germline V gene has CDR1 DFQATT and CDR2 SNEGSKA (reference sequence). CDR3 sequence: CSARGSLTGELFF. The DNA for the CDR3 is TGCAGTGCTAGGGGCTCCCTTACCGGGGAGCTGTTTTTT.

In its sample, this clonotype was seen many times. V gene TRBV3-1 combines with J gene TRBJ2-1, with a weak D call TRBD2 (6 bases). The germline CDR1 and CDR2 sequences are LGHDT and YNNKEL (reference sequence). The CDR3 covers 14 residues. Deletions cut 3 bases from V and 8 bases from J, with 14 bases between. CDR3 residues: CASSQAGRGDEQFF. DNA for the CDR3: TGTGCCAGCAGCCAGGCGGGACGGGGCGATGAGCAGTTCTTC.

The sample holds many counts of this clonotype. The rearrangement uses TRBV5-6 and TRBJ2-1, with TRBD1 matching 12 bases. The CDR3 runs to 14 residues. Germline assignment: CDR1 SGHDT and CDR2 YYEEEE. The junction had 6 bases not matched to a gene; V was cut back by 4 bases and J by 10 bases. The chain's CDR3 is CASSGGDRGQEQFF. The CDR3 DNA sequence: TGTGCCAGCAGCGGGGGGGACAGGGGGCAAGAGCAGTTCTTC. The variable domain in full, completed from reference TRBV5-6 and TRBJ2-1, reads DAGVTQSPTHLIKTRGQQVTLRCSPKSGHDTVSWYQQALGQGPQFIFQYYEEEERQRGNFPDRFSGHQFPNYSSELNVNALLLGDSALYLCASSGGDRGQEQFFGPGTRLTVL.

This clonotype was found many times. The J gene is TRBJ2-3, the V gene TRBV28; the match to TRBD1 covers 7 bases. CDR1 MDHEN and CDR2 SYDVKM come from the germline V gene. This CDR3 spans 13 amino acids. J gave up 7 bases and V 8 bases, and 9 bases lay outside the gene matches. The CDR3 nucleotides are TGTGCCAGCGGCATCGGGGACAGAAATACGCAGTATTTT. Translated: CASGIGDRNTQYF.

This clonotype was counted ten times or more. The genes are TRBV20-1 and TRBJ2-7; 8 positions agree with TRBD2. After removal of 2 bases from V and 3 bases from J, the junction contained 12 bases not matched to a gene. The V gene's germline CDR1 is DFQATT and CDR2 SNEGSKA (reference sequence). The CDR3 spans 16 residues. CDR3 DNA sequence: TGCAGTGCTAGACGGGCTGGCAGCGGGAGTGACTACGAGCAGTACTTC. Its translation: CSARRAGSGSDYEQYF.